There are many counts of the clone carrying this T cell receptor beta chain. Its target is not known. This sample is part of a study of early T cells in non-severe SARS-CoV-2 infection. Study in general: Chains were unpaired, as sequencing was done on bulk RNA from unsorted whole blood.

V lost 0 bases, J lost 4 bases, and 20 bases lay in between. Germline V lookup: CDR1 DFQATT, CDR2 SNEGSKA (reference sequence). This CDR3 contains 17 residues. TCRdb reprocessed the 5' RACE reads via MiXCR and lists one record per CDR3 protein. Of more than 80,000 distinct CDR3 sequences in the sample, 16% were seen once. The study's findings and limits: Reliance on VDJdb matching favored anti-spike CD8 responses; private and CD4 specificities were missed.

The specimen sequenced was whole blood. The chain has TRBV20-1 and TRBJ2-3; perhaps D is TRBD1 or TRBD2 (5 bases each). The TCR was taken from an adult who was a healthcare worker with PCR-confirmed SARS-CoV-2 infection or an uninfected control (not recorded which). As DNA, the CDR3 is TGCAGTGCTAGAGATAGGGGCGGGCGCAGCACATCAGATACGCAGTATTTT. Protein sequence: CSARDRGGRSTSDTQYF.